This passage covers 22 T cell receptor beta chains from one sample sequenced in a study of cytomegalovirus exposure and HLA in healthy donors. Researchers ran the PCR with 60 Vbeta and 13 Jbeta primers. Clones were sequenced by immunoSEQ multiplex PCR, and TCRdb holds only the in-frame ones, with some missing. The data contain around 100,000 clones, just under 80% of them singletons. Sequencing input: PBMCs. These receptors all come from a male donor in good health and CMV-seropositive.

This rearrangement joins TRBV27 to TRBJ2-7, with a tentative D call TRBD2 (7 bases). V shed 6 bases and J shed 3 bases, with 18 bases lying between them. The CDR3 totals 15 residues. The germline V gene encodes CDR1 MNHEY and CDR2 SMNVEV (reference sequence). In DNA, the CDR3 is TGTGCCAGCAGCCCCCTTGGCGGGGGCGTCTACGAGCAGTACTTC. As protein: CASSPLGGGVYEQYF.

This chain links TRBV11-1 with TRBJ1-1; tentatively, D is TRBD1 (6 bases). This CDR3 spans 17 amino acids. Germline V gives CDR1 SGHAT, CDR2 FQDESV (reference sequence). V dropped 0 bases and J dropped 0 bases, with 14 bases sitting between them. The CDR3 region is CASSLAAYRAVNTEAFF. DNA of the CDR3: TGTGCCAGCAGCTTAGCGGCCTACAGGGCCGTGAACACTGAAGCTTTCTTT.

DNA of the CDR3: TGCGCCAGCAGTATTGGGACAGGGAACACTGAAGCTTTCTTT. Its protein is CASSIGTGNTEAFF. This chain connects TRBV10-2 to TRBJ1-1; 8 bases line up with TRBD1. J was trimmed by 1 base and V by 5 bases; bases with no gene match: 3. Per the germline V gene, CDR1 is WSHSY and CDR2 is SAAADI. CDR3 size: 14 residues.

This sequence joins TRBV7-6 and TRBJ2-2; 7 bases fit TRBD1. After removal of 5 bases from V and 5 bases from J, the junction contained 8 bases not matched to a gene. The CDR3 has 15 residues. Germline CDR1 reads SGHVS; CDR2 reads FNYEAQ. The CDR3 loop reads CASSVQTGETGELFF. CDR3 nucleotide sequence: TGTGCCAGCAGCGTTCAAACAGGGGAGACCGGGGAGCTGTTTTTT.

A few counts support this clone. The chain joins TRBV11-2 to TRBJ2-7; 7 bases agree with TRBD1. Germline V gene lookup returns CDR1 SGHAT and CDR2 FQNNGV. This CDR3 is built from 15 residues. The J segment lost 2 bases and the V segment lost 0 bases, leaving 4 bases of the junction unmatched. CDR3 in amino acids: CASSLDRGGAYEQYF. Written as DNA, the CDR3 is TGTGCCAGCAGCTTAGATAGAGGGGGCGCCTACGAGCAGTACTTC.

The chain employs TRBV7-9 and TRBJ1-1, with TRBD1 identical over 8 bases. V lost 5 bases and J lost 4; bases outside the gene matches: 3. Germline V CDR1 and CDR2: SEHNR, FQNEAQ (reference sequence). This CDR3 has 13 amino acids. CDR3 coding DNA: TGTGCCAGCAGCCCCACAGGGGGCACTGAAGCTTTCTTT. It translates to CASSPTGGTEAFF.

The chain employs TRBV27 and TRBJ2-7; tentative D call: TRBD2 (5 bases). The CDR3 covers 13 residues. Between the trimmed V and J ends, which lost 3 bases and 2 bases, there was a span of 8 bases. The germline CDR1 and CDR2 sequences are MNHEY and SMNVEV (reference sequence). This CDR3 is CASSLEATYEQYF. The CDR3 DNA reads TGTGCCAGCAGTTTGGAGGCCACCTACGAGCAGTACTTC.

DNA of the CDR3: TGCGCCAGCAGTAAAGGTCAGGGGTGGGATACGCAGTATTTT. Translated: CASSKGQGWDTQYF. V usage is TRBV10-1 and J usage is TRBJ2-3; D perhaps matches TRBD1 (6 bases). Trimming pared 5 bases from V and 6 bases from J, leaving 15 bases between. The CDR3 sequence is 14 residues long. Per the germline V gene, CDR1 is WNHNN and CDR2 is SYGVQD (reference sequence).

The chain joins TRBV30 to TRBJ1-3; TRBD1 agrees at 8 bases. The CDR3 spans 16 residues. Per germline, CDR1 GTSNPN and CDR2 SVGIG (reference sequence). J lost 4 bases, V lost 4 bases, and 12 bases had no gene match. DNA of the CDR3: TGTGCCTGGATTCCACCCCTCGGGACAGGAGGAAACACCATATATTTT. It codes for CAWIPPLGTGGNTIYF.

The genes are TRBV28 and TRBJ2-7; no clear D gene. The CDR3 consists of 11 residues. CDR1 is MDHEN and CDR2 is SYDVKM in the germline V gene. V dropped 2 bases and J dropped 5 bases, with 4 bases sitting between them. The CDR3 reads CASSLEHEQYF. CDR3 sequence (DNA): TGTGCCAGCAGTTTAGAGCACGAGCAGTACTTC.

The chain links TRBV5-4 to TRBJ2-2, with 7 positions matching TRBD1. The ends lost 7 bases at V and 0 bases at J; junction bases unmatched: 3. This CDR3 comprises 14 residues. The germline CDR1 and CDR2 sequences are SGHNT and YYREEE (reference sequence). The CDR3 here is CASSGTANTGELFF. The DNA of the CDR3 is TGTGCCAGCTCCGGGACAGCGAACACCGGGGAGCTGTTTTTT.

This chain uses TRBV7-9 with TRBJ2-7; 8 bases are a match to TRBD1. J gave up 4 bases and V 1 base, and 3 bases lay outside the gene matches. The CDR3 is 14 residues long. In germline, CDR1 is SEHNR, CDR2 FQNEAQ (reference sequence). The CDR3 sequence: CASSLGTGLYEQYF. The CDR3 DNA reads TGTGCCAGCAGCTTAGGGACAGGGTTGTACGAGCAGTACTTC.

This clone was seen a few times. The CDR3 DNA reads as TGTGCCAGCAGCCCCCGGGACAGCTACAATGAGCAGTTCTTC. As protein: CASSPRDSYNEQFF. The V gene is TRBV13, the J gene TRBJ2-1; 7 nucleotides align to TRBD1. Germline V lookup: CDR1 PRHDT, CDR2 FYEKMQ (reference sequence). This CDR3 spans 14 amino acids. Trimming took 5 bases from V and 3 from J; bases not matched to a gene: 4. Combining the CDR3 with reference TRBV13 and TRBJ2-1 gives the whole variable domain AAGVIQSPRHLIKEKRETATLKCYPIPRHDTVYWYQQGPGQDPQFLISFYEKMQSDKGSIPDRFSAQQFSDYHSELNMSSLELGDSALYFCASSPRDSYNEQFFGPGTRLTVL.

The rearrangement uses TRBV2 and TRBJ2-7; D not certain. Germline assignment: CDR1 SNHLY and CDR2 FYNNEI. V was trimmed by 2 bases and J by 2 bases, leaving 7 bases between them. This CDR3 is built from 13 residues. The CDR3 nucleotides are TGTGCCAGCAGTGAAATGTCTCCCTACGAGCAGTACTTC. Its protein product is CASSEMSPYEQYF. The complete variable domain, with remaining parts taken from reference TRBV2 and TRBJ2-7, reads EPEVTQTPSHQVTQMGQEVILRCVPISNHLYFYWYRQILGQKVEFLVSFYNNEISEKSEIFDDQFSVERPDGSNFTLKIRSTKLEDSAMYFCASSEMSPYEQYFGPGTRLTVT.

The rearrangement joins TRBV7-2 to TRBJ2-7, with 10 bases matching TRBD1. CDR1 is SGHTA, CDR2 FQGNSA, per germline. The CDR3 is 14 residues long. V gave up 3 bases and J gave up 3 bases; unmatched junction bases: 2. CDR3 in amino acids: CASSFGTGVYEQYF. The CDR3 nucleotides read TGTGCCAGCAGCTTTGGGACAGGGGTCTACGAGCAGTACTTC.

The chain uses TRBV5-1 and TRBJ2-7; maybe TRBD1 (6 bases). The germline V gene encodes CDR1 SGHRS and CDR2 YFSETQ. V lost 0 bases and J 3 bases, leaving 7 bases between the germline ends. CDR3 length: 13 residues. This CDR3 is CASSLGTDYEQYF. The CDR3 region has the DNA TGCGCCAGCAGCTTGGGGACAGACTACGAGCAGTACTTC.

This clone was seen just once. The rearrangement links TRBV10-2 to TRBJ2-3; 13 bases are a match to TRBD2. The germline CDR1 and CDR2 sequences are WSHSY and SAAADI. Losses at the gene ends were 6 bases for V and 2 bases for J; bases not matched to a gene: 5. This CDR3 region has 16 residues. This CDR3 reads CASRGLAGTYTDTQYF. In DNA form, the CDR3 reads TGCGCCAGCAGGGGACTAGCGGGGACTTACACAGATACGCAGTATTTT.

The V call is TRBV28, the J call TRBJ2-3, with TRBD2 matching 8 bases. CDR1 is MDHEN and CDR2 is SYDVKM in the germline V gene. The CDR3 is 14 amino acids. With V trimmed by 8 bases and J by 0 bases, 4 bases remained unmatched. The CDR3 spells CASQTSASTDTQYF. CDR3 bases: TGTGCCAGCCAGACTAGCGCTAGCACAGATACGCAGTATTTT.

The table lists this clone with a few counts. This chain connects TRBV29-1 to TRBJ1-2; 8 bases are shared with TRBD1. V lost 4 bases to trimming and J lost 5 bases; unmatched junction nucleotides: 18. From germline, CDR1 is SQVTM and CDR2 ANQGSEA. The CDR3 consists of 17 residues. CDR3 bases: TGCAGCGTTGTTGGTGGAGGGGGGACAGGTTTTGAGTATGGCTACACCTTC. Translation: CSVVGGGGTGFEYGYTF.

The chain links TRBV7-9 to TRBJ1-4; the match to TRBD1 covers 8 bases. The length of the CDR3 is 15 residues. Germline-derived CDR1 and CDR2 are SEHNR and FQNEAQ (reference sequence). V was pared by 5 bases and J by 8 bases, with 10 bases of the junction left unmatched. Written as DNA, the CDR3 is TGTGCCAGCAGCCCCCCGGGACAGGCCCGAGAAAAACTGTTTTTT. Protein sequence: CASSPPGQAREKLFF.

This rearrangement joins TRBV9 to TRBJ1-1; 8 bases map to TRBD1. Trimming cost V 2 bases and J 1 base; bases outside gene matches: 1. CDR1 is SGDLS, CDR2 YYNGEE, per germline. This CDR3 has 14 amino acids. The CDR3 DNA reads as TGTGCCAGCAGCGTCGGACAGGGGAACACTGAAGCTTTCTTT. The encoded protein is CASSVGQGNTEAFF.

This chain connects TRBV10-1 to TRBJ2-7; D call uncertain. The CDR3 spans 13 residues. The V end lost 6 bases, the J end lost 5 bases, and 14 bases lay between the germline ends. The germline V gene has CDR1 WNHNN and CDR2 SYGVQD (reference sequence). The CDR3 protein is CASRSGQGNEQYF. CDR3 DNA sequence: TGCGCCAGCAGATCGGGTCAAGGAAACGAGCAGTACTTC.